These T cell receptor beta chains were read from a single sample in a study of cytomegalovirus exposure and HLA in healthy donors. TCRdb keeps only in-frame clones here, not all; method: immunoSEQ multiplex PCR. The data show tens of thousands of clones, around 80% seen once. The sample taken for sequencing was PBMCs. These receptors originate from a man aged 40-49 years in good health and CMV-seronegative. Each CDR3 is given with its conserved first and last residue. Fields, in order: J gene, V gene, D gene, clone size, CDR3 protein, CDR3 DNA. D genes are given only for firm matches. Clone size is shown for a subset of rows, as once, few, many or a class of expanded clone.

J: TRBJ2-7
V: TRBV25-1
D: TRBD1
size: NA
CDR3: CASAGVEQGEYEQYF
DNA: TGTGCCAGCGCCGGGGTGGAACAGGGGGAATACGAGCAGTACTTC

J: TRBJ1-4
V: TRBV6-5
D: NA
size: NA
CDR3: CASSYLEGGGEKLFF
DNA: TGTGCCAGCAGTTACCTGGAAGGGGGGGGTGAAAAACTGTTTTTT

J: TRBJ1-2
V: TRBV6-6
D: NA
size: NA
CDR3: CASRPSPTVAYTF
DNA: TGTGCCAGCAGGCCCTCCCCGACAGTGGCCTACACCTTC

J: TRBJ2-1
V: TRBV9
D: TRBD2
size: NA
CDR3: CASSQRGGLSSYNEQFF
DNA: TGTGCCAGCAGCCAACGCGGGGGGTTAAGCTCCTACAATGAGCAGTTCTTC

J: TRBJ1-6
V: TRBV7-2
D: NA
size: NA
CDR3: CASSLVSSGSKSPLHF
DNA: TGTGCCAGCAGCTTAGTGTCATCAGGGTCTAAATCACCCCTCCACTTT

J: TRBJ2-7
V: TRBV4-1
D: TRBD2
size: few
CDR3: CASSQDQGTSDEQYF
DNA: TGCGCCAGCAGCCAAGATCAAGGGACTAGTGACGAGCAGTACTTC

J: TRBJ2-3
V: TRBV4-1
D: NA
size: NA
CDR3: CASSQVSQGGRGPDTQYF
DNA: TGCGCCAGCAGCCAAGTTTCTCAGGGGGGCCGAGGTCCAGATACGCAGTATTTT

J: TRBJ1-2
V: TRBV4-1
D: NA
size: NA
CDR3: CASSRGPHYGYTF
DNA: TGCGCCAGCAGCCGAGGGCCCCACTATGGCTACACCTTC

J: TRBJ2-7
V: TRBV6-1
D: TRBD1
size: few
CDR3: CASTQGAFEQYF
DNA: TGTGCCAGCACCCAGGGGGCCTTCGAGCAGTACTTC

J: TRBJ2-3
V: TRBV28
D: TRBD2
size: NA
CDR3: CASRKAGDADTQYF
DNA: TGTGCCAGCAGGAAAGCGGGAGACGCAGATACGCAGTATTTT

J: TRBJ2-7
V: TRBV4-1
D: TRBD1
size: NA
CDR3: CASSQNRDRGLYEQYF
DNA: TGCGCCAGCAGCCAGAACCGGGACAGGGGGCTTTACGAGCAGTACTTC